This T cell receptor (beta chain) is from a study of CD8+CD57+ T cells in acquired aplastic anemia listed by TCRdb under 2018. The study in broad terms: On average, sorted CD4+ and CD8+ cells yielded around 3.5 ug of extracted DNA, with a range of 0.2 to 27.4 ug. Healthy donor samples averaged approximately 10 million reads for CD4+ and approximately 11 million for CD8+ cells. What the work shows at the level of the full study, not this receptor alone: Between patients and healthy controls, no significant difference in CD8+ Simpson's diversity was found (P=0.060). Around 30 CD8+ CDR3 sequences were found to be shared between patients and controls, but these sequences appeared to be highly expressed in patients and within the immunodominant clones of the patients.

Genomic DNA was used as template for profiling of TCR beta VDJ combinations and CDR3 sequences. An Illumina HiSeq 2000 was used for TCR repertoire sequencing. The original methods were these. Repertoire assessment relied on Simpson's diversity index, CDR3 size and DJ length profiles, and TRBV/TRBJ rearrangement plots. The most abundant DNA sequence in the deep sequencing data was defined as the immunodominant clone. CDR3 amino acid sequences were checked for sharing across subjects and were also compared against the VDJdb database and published repertoires. TCRdb's own reprocessing of the public reads used fastp at Q25 and MiXCR and kept productive beta chains. Records with the same CDR3 protein are collapsed into one entry carrying the most frequent genes and DNA. The V and J calls shown here were made by TCRdb, not taken from the authors' results. This sample gives about 81,000 distinct CDR3 sequences in total; about half of them show up just once. Together, the top ten hold about 68% of the sample.

Comments on this clonotype: Its antigen remains unidentified. Per-nucleotide qualities are absent, and no much larger clonotype sits a single base away.

TCR repertoires of sorted CD4+ and CD8+ blood T cells from severe aplastic anemia patients and healthy subjects were deep-sequenced in the study. Ficoll-Paque density gradient centrifugation was used to isolate peripheral blood mononuclear cells. Before DNA extraction, CD4+ and CD8+ T cells were sorted by FACS or by magnetic beads. Sequenced input: sorted CD4+, CD8+, or CD8+CD57+ T cells (not recorded which) from PBMCs. This TCR derives from a human donor in good health, serving as a control.

The DNA sequence is as follows: TGTGCCAGCAGCTTAGTAGGACCGAACACCGGGGAGCTGTTTTTT. Its protein reads: CASSLVGPNTGELFF. This chain joins TRBV7-2 to TRBJ2-2; the D gene cannot be named for sure. In the germline V gene, CDR1 corresponds to SGHTA and CDR2 to FQGNSA. Relative to germline, V is 1 base shorter and J is 0 bases shorter, with 6 bases between their ends. The CDR3 runs 15 amino acids, cysteine and phenylalanine included. Only CDR3 DNA is held: 45 bases, read in frame from base 1.